This is a list of T cell receptor beta chains from one sample in a study of graft-versus-host responses after intestinal transplantation. What these receptors recognize is not known. This table comes from immunoSEQ multiplex PCR, and its TCRdb copy is limited to in-frame clones, with some not included. The sample holds fewer than 150,000 clones, around nine tenths seen once. The sample consisted of unstimulated CD4+ T cells sorted from spleen or lymph node cells, taken before intestinal transplant. The source is a human donor who received an intestinal transplant. Each CDR3 is given with its conserved first and last residue. Fields, in order: clone size, V gene, J gene, D gene, CDR3 protein, CDR3 DNA. A D gene is named only where the DNA matches it firmly. Rows give clone size only sometimes, using once, few, many, or a class for an expanded clone.

.	TRBV19	TRBJ1-2	.	CASSIDLAGFYGYTF	TGTGCCAGTAGTATAGATCTGGCGGGGTTCTATGGCTACACCTTC
.	TRBV7-3	TRBJ2-1	TRBD2	CASSLDGLASYNEQFF	TGTGCCAGCAGCTTAGATGGACTAGCTTCCTACAATGAGCAGTTCTTC
once	TRBV14	TRBJ2-3	.	CASSPGLGVTDTQYF	TGTGCCAGCAGCCCTGGGTTGGGGGTCACAGATACGCAGTATTTT
.	TRBV25-1	TRBJ1-2	.	CASSSAGPGHYGYTF	TGTGCCAGCAGTTCGGCGGGACCCGGACACTATGGCTACACCTTC
.	TRBV5-3	TRBJ1-4	.	CARSSPSSFTWSEKLFF	TGTGCCAGAAGCTCGCCTAGTTCATTTACATGGAGTGAAAAACTGTTTTTT
.	TRBV11-3	TRBJ2-1	.	CASSLDTTNNEQFF	TGTGCCAGCAGCTTAGACACTACAAACAATGAGCAGTTCTTC
.	TRBV11-2	TRBJ1-5	.	CASSLGTVSNQPQHF	TGTGCCAGCAGCTTAGGGACGGTTAGCAATCAGCCCCAGCATTTT
.	TRBV25-1	TRBJ1-1	.	CASSEITRGEAFF	TGTGCCAGCAGTGAAATCACCCGAGGGGAAGCTTTCTTT
once	TRBV6-5	TRBJ2-7	.	CASSRAGGYEQYF	TGTGCCAGCTCTCGGGCAGGGGGGTACGAGCAGTACTTC
.	TRBV2	TRBJ2-3	.	CASKFADTQYF	TGTGCCAGCAAGTTTGCAGATACGCAGTATTTT
.	TRBV12-1	TRBJ1-1	.	CASSFVIRDLTEAFF	TGTGCCAGCAGCTTTGTAATCCGGGACTTAACTGAAGCTTTCTTT
few	TRBV19	TRBJ2-7	TRBD1	CASSIGQGFSYEQYF	TGTGCCAGTAGTATAGGACAGGGGTTCTCCTACGAGCAGTACTTC
.	TRBV7-9	TRBJ1-4	.	CASSLYTAGFKEKLFF	TGTGCCAGCAGCTTATACACGGCGGGATTTAAAGAAAAACTGTTTTTT
.	TRBV25-1	TRBJ1-4	.	CASSEYHGLGQEKLFF	TGTGCCAGCAGTGAATATCACGGATTGGGGCAGGAAAAACTGTTTTTT
once	TRBV27	TRBJ2-5	.	CATSRGSSQETQYF	TGTGCCACCTCGAGGGGGAGTTCCCAAGAGACCCAGTACTTC
.	TRBV2	TRBJ1-1	.	CASRDERPYTEAFF	TGTGCCAGCAGAGACGAGAGGCCCTACACTGAAGCTTTCTTT
.	TRBV15	TRBJ1-5	.	CATSRTGPQPQHF	TGTGCCACCAGCAGAACAGGGCCCCAGCCCCAGCATTTT
.	TRBV5-1	TRBJ1-1	.	CASSLGYGDTEAFF	TGCGCCAGCAGCTTGGGTTATGGGGACACTGAAGCTTTCTTT
.	TRBV27	TRBJ1-1	.	CASSLLVNTEAFF	TGTGCCAGCAGTTTACTAGTGAACACTGAAGCTTTCTTT
.	TRBV5-5	TRBJ2-1	.	CASSLERSVWDEQFF	TGTGCCAGCAGCTTGGAAAGGTCAGTTTGGGATGAGCAGTTCTTC
.	TRBV10-3	TRBJ2-3	.	CAISELSVSDTQYF	TGTGCCATCAGTGAGCTTAGCGTCTCAGATACGCAGTATTTT
.	TRBV10-3	TRBJ1-5	TRBD1	CAISESKGTGNQPQHF	TGTGCCATCAGTGAGTCGAAAGGGACAGGCAATCAGCCCCAGCATTTT
few	TRBV29-1	TRBJ2-7	.	CSVRHTYEQYF	TGCAGCGTGAGACACACCTACGAGCAGTACTTC
.	TRBV6-1	TRBJ1-3	.	CASSEAAGPRGNTIYF	TGTGCCAGCAGTGAAGCGGCAGGCCCTCGTGGAAACACCATATATTTT
once	TRBV11-2	TRBJ1-1	TRBD1	CASSLVSGGTEAFF	TGTGCCAGCAGCTTAGTTTCAGGGGGCACTGAAGCTTTCTTT
.	TRBV6-5	TRBJ2-5	.	CASSYSRQGGVETQYF	TGTGCCAGCAGTTACTCCCGGCAGGGTGGGGTAGAGACCCAGTACTTC
.	TRBV27	TRBJ2-1	.	CASSQGPSSYNEQFF	TGTGCCAGCAGTCAGGGGCCAAGCTCCTACAATGAGCAGTTCTTC
once	TRBV11-3	TRBJ2-1	.	CASSFGGPSSYNEQFF	TGTGCCAGCAGCTTCGGGGGTCCGAGCTCCTACAATGAGCAGTTCTTC
.	TRBV5-1	TRBJ2-3	TRBD2	CASSSHLGGGTDTQYF	TGCGCCAGCAGCTCACACCTGGGGGGGGGCACAGATACGCAGTATTTT
.	TRBV5-1	TRBJ2-7	TRBD2	CASSFGLAGSSYEQYF	TGCGCCAGCAGTTTCGGACTAGCGGGGAGCTCCTACGAGCAGTACTTC
.	TRBV6-1	TRBJ1-5	.	CASGLSNQPQHF	TGTGCCAGCGGGCTTAGCAATCAGCCCCAGCATTTT
.	TRBV30	TRBJ1-4	.	CAWSVKVDGDEKLFF	TGTGCCTGGAGTGTAAAAGTCGACGGGGATGAAAAACTGTTTTTT
.	TRBV6-1	TRBJ2-1	.	CASSSGGSYEQFF	TGTGCCAGCAGTAGTGGGGGCTCGTATGAGCAGTTCTTC
.	TRBV5-4	TRBJ2-1	TRBD1	CASSPIRQGSYNEQFF	TGTGCCAGCAGCCCGATAAGACAGGGATCCTACAATGAGCAGTTCTTC
.	TRBV27	TRBJ2-1	TRBD1	CASSSGTENNEQFF	TGTGCCAGCAGTTCCGGGACAGAAAACAATGAGCAGTTCTTC
.	TRBV7-9	TRBJ2-3	.	CAGSLTDTQYF	TGTGCCGGAAGCCTCACAGATACGCAGTATTTT
.	TRBV5-1	TRBJ2-7	TRBD2	CASSLGAGDHYEQYF	TGCGCCAGCAGCTTGGGGGCGGGGGACCACTACGAGCAGTACTTC
.	TRBV9	TRBJ2-1	.	CASSVAPGVDLLEVNEQFF	TGTGCCAGCAGCGTAGCTCCAGGGGTGGATCTGCTTGAGGTTAATGAGCAGTTCTTC
.	TRBV30	TRBJ2-6	.	CAWRNSGANVLTF	TGTGCCTGGAGAAACTCTGGGGCCAACGTCCTGACTTTC
.	TRBV5-5	TRBJ1-1	.	CASSIWDRDTEAFF	TGTGCCAGCAGCATATGGGACCGAGACACTGAAGCTTTCTTT
.	TRBV11-3	TRBJ2-3	TRBD2	CASSSGLALTDTQYF	TGTGCCAGCAGTTCCGGACTAGCCCTCACAGATACGCAGTATTTT